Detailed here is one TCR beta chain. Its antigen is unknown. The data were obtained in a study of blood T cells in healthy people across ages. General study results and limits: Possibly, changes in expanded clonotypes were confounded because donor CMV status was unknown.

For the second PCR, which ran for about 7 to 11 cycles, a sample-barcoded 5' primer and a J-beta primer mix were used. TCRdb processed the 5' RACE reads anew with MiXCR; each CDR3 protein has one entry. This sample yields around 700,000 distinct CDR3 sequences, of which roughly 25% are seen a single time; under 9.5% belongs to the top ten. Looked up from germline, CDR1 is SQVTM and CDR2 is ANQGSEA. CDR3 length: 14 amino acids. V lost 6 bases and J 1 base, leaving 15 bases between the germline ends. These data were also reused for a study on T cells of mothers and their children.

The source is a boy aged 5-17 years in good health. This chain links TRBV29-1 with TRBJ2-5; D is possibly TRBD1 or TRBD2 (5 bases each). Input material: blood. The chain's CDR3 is CSVGRVLAQETQYF. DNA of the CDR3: TGCAGCGTGGGGCGGGTGCTCGCCCAAGAGACCCAGTACTTC.